This TCR beta chain was documented in a study of somatic mutations in cytotoxic T cells in rheumatoid arthritis. Findings of the study overall: Each of about an eighth of the roughly 60 patients had a largest CD8+ clone that made up more than 20% of CD8+ cells.

Germline lookup yields CDR1 MGHRA and CDR2 YSYEKL. This CDR3 has 13 amino acids. Trimming took 5 bases from V and 4 from J, leaving 8 bases between them. Assay used: immunoSEQ multiplex PCR; TCRdb lists only in-frame clones, some missing. The sample lists some 30,000 clones; around nine tenths were seen once. This clone was recorded once. Its specificity is not known. The TCR originated in an adult with rheumatoid arthritis. Sample: CD8+ T cells sorted from blood. The chain links TRBV4-1 to TRBJ2-2; no clear D gene. DNA for the CDR3: TGCGCCAGCAGCTTCCAGTCCACCGGGGAGCTGTTTTTT. Protein: CASSFQSTGELFF.